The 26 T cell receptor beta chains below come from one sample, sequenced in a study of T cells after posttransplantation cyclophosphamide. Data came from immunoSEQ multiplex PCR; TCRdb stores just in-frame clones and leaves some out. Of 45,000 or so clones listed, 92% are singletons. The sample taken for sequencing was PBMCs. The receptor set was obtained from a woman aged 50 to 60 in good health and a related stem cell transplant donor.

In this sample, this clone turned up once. CDR3 DNA: TGTGCCTGGAGCAGACTAGCGGGACAAGAGACCCAGTACTTC. Translation: CAWSRLAGQETQYF. The V gene is TRBV30, the J gene TRBJ2-5, with 11 bases identical to TRBD2. Germline CDR1 GTSNPN, CDR2 SVGIG (reference sequence). V lost 3 bases and J lost 2; bases outside the gene matches: 2. The length of the CDR3 is 14 residues.

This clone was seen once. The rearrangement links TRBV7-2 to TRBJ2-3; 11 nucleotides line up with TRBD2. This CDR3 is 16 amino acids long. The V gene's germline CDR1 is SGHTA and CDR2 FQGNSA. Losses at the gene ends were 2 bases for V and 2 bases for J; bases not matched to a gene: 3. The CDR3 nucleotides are TGTGCCAGCAGCTTAACTAGCGGGAGCTTCACAGATACGCAGTATTTT. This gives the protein CASSLTSGSFTDTQYF.

CDR3 DNA sequence: TGTGCCAGTAGTATGACAGCATATAGCAATCAGCCCCAGCATTTT. Encoded protein: CASSMTAYSNQPQHF. V and J are TRBV19 and TRBJ1-5, with a tentative D call TRBD1 (5 bases). This CDR3 region has 15 residues. Trimming stripped 3 bases from V and 0 bases from J, with 9 bases between. CDR1 and CDR2 (germline): LNHDA, SQIVND (reference sequence).

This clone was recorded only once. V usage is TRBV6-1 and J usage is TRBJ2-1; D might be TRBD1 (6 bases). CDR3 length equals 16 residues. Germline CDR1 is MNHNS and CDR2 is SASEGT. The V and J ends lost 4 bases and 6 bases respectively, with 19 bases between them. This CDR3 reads CASSGAPGSGVNEQFF. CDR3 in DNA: TGTGCCAGCAGTGGGGCTCCCGGGTCAGGGGTCAATGAGCAGTTCTTC.

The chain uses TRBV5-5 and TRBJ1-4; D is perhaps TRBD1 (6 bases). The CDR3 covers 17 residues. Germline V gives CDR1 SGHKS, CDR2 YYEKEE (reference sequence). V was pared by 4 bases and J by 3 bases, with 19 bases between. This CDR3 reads CASSHTAGVVSNEKLFF. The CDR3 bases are TGTGCCAGCAGCCACACAGCAGGGGTTGTGTCTAATGAAAAACTGTTTTTT.

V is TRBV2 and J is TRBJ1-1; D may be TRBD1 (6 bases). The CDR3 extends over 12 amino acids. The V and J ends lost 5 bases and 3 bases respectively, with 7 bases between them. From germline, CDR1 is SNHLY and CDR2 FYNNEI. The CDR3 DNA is TGTGCCAGCAGTAAGGGGGACACTGAAGCTTTCTTT. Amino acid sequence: CASSKGDTEAFF. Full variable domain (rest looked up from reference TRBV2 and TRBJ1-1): EPEVTQTPSHQVTQMGQEVILRCVPISNHLYFYWYRQILGQKVEFLVSFYNNEISEKSEIFDDQFSVERPDGSNFTLKIRSTKLEDSAMYFCASSKGDTEAFFGQGTRLTVV.

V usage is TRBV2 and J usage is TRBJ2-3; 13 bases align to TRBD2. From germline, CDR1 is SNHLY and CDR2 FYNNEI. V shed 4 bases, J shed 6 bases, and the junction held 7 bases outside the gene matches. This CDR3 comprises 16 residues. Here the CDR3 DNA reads TGTGCCAGCAGTGTCGGAACTAGCGGGGGGGTGGATACGCAGTATTTT. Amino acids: CASSVGTSGGVDTQYF.

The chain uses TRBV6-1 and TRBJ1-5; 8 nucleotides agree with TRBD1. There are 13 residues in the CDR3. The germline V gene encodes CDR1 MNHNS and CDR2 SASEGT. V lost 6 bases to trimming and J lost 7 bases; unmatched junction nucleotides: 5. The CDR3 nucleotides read TGTGCCAGCAGGGACAGGGAAACCCAGCCCCAGCATTTT. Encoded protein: CASRDRETQPQHF.

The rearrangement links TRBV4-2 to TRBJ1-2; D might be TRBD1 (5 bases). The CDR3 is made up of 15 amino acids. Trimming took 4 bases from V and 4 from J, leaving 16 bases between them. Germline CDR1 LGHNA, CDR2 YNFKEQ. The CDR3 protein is CASSPQVPSGYGYTF. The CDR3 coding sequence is TGTGCCAGCAGCCCACAGGTCCCGTCGGGCTATGGCTACACCTTC.

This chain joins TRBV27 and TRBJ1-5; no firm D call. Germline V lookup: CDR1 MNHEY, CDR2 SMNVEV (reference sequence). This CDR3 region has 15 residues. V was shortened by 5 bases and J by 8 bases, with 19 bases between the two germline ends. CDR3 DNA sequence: TGTGCCAGCAGTGCCCAAGGTGTAGGGAGGGAGCCCCAGCATTTT. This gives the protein CASSAQGVGREPQHF.

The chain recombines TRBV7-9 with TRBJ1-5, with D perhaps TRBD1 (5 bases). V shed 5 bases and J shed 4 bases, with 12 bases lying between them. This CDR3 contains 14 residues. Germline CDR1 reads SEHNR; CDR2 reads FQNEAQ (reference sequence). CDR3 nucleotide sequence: TGTGCCAGCAGCCAACCAGGGCCAAATCAGCCCCAGCATTTT. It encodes CASSQPGPNQPQHF. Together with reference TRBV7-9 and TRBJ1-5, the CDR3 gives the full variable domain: DTGVSQNPRHKITKRGQNVTFRCDPISEHNRLYWYRQTLGQGPEFLTYFQNEAQLEKSRLLSDRFSAERPKGSFSTLEIQRTEQGDSAMYLCASSQPGPNQPQHFGDGTRLSIL.

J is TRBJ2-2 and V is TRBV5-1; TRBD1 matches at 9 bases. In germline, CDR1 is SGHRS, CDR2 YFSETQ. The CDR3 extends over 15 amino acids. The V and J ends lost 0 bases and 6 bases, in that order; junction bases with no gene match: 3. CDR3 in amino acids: CASSLEDRGAGELFF. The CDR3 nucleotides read TGCGCCAGCAGCTTGGAGGACAGGGGCGCCGGGGAGCTGTTTTTT.

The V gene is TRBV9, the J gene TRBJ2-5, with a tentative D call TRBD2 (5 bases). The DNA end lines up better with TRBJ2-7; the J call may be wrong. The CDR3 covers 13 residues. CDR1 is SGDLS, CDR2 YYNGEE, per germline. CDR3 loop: CASSPGGVYEQYF. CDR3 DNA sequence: TGTGCCAGCAGCCCCGGAGGCGTCTACGAGCAGTACTTC.

CDR3 coding DNA: TGCGCCAGCAGCTACAGTTTAGGTCAGCCCCAGCATTTT. It is translated as CASSYSLGQPQHF. V and J are TRBV4-1 and TRBJ1-5; D ambiguous. The CDR3 spans 13 residues. Trimming stripped 5 bases from V and 6 bases from J, with 11 bases between. The germline CDR1 and CDR2 sequences are MGHRA and YSYEKL.

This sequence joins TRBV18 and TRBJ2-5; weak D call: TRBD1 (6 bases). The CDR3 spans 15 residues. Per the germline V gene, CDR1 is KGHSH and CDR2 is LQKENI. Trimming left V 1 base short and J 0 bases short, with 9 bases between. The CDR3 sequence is CASSPLQGDQETQYF. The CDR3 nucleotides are TGTGCCAGCTCACCACTACAGGGAGACCAAGAGACCCAGTACTTC.

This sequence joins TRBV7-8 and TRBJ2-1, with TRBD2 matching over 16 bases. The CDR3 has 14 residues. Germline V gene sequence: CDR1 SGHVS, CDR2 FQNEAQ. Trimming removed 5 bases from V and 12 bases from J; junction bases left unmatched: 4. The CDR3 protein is CASSPGTSGGAQFF. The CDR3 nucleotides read TGTGCCAGCAGCCCCGGGACTAGCGGGGGGGCGCAGTTCTTC.

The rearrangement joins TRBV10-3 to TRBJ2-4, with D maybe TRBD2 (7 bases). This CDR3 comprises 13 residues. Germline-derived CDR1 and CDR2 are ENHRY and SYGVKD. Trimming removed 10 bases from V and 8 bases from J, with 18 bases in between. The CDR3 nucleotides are TGTGCCAGCCAAACGGGGGGCCGGGACATTCAGTACTTC. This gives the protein CASQTGGRDIQYF.

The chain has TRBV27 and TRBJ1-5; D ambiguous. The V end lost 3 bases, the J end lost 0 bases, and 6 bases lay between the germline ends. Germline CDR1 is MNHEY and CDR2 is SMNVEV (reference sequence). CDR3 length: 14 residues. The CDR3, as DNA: TGTGCCAGCAGTTTTCGGGATAGCAATCAGCCCCAGCATTTT. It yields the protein CASSFRDSNQPQHF.

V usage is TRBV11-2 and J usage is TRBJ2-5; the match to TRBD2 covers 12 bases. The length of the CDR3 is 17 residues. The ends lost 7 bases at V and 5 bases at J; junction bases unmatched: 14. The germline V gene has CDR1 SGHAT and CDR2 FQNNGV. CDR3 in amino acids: CASTKILAGGPKETQYF. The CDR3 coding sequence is TGTGCCAGCACCAAGATCCTAGCGGGGGGGCCAAAGGAGACCCAGTACTTC.

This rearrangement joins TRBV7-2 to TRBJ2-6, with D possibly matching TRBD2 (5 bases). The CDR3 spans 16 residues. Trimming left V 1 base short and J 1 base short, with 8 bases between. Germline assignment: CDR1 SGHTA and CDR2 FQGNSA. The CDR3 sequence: CASSLESGSGANVLTF. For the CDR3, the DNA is TGTGCCAGCAGCTTAGAATCGGGGTCTGGGGCCAACGTCCTGACTTTC.

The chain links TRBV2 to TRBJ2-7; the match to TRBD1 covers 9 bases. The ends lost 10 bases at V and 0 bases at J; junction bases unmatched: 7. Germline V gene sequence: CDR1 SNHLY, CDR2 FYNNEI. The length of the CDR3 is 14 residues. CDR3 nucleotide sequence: TGTGCCACCAGGGGACAGGGAACCTCCTACGAGCAGTACTTC. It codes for CATRGQGTSYEQYF.

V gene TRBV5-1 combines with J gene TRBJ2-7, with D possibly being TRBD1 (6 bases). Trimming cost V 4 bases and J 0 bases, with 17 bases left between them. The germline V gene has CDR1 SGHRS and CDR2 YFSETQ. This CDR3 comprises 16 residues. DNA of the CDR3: TGCGCCAGCAGCCGCGAACAGGGCCGAAGCTCCTACGAGCAGTACTTC. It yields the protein CASSREQGRSSYEQYF.

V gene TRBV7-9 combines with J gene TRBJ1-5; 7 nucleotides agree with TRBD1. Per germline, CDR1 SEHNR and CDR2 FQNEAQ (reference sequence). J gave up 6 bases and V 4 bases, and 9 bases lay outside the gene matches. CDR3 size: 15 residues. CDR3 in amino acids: CASSSDTGASQPQHF. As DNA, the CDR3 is TGTGCCAGCAGCTCAGACACAGGGGCAAGTCAGCCCCAGCATTTT.

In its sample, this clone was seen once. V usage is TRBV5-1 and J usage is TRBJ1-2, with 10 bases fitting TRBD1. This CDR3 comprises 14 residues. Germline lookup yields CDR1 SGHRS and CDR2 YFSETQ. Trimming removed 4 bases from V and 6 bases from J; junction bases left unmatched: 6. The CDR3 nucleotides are TGCGCCAGCAGCACAGACAGGGGGCAGAATGGCTACACCTTC. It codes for CASSTDRGQNGYTF. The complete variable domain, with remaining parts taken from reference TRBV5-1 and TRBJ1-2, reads KAGVTQTPRYLIKTRGQQVTLSCSPISGHRSVSWYQQTPGQGLQFLFEYFSETQRNKGNFPGRFSGRQFSNSRSEMNVSTLELGDSALYLCASSTDRGQNGYTFGSGTRLTVV.

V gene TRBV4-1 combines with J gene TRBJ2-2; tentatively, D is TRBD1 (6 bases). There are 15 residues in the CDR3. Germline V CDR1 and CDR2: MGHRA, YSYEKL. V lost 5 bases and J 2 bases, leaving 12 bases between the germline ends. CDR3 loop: CASSYPGQNTGELFF. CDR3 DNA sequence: TGCGCCAGCAGCTATCCGGGACAAAACACCGGGGAGCTGTTTTTT.

CDR3 in amino acids: CASTYRGSGLYEQYF. The CDR3, as DNA: TGTGCCAGCACCTATAGGGGGTCCGGACTCTACGAGCAGTACTTC. The chain joins TRBV13 to TRBJ2-7, with D maybe TRBD1 (6 bases). CDR1 is PRHDT and CDR2 is FYEKMQ in the germline V gene (reference sequence). The CDR3 contains 15 residues. V lost 7 bases and J 3 bases, leaving 19 bases between the germline ends.